The sequence of this TCR beta chain was determined in a study of blood T cell repertoires in COVID-19 (dated by TCRdb to the early 2020s). Some background on the complete study: Collaborator samples came from the United States, Italy and Spain and covered acute and convalescent phases of COVID-19. The material from the prospective study consisted of cDNA or gDNA derived from T cells, B-cell-depleted T cells, or PBMCs. The dataset comprised deeply sampled blood TCRbeta repertoires from subjects exposed to, actively infected with, or recovered from COVID-19. The repertoires were released in a freely available public database intended as a resource for research on the immune response to SARS-CoV-2. The samples were drawn from the first 160 participants of the ongoing ImmuneRACE study and from 1,254 subjects provided by 6 global collaborators. The sample metadata nearly always contained a de-identified subject ID, COVID-19 status, age in years and sex. Where available, HLA class I and class II types were obtained from metadata supplied by the sample provider rather than from assay-based typing. What the research found in general, with its limitations: The amount of clinical and demographic metadata varied by source and participant and was provided uncurated.

Participants in the prospective study were enrolled through a virtual design, were aged 18 to 89 years, and lived in some 24 United States geographic areas. In the prospective study, participants were assigned to cohorts based on the clinical history participants reported in a screening survey and a study questionnaire. Recovered participants in ImmuneRACE Cohort 3 were defined by two consecutive negative NP/OP PCR tests, clearance by a healthcare professional, or resolution of symptoms. In the prospective study, mobile phlebotomists collected whole blood, serum and a nasopharyngeal or oropharyngeal swab from each participant. Prospective study participants could optionally give additional blood draws and questionnaires over a roughly 2-month period. Prospective study blood samples were shipped either frozen or at room temperature before DNA extraction. On this clone: Its antigen is unknown. It has no much larger one-base neighbor in the sample; base qualities were not kept.

The immunoSEQ Assay, a bias-controlled multiplex PCR, was used to amplify TCRbeta CDR3 regions from genomic DNA. The published analysis was carried out like this. The number of nucleated cells in each sample was estimated by amplification of reference gene primers within the assay. Sequence reads were collapsed and filtered to measure the absolute abundance of every unique TCRbeta CDR3 rearrangement. For each sample, productive Simpson clonality was calculated by taking the square root of Simpson's diversity index across productive rearrangements. TCRdb carries this immuneACCESS record with in-frame sequences only. Its versions omit some clonotypes, under half of them owing to an unresolved V gene in the studies checked, with the rest unexplained. For V, J and clone size, that table is used; D and trimming come from the DNA. The sample table holds approximately 210,000 clones, of which around 89% were seen once. 6.5% to 9.5% of the sample goes to the ten largest clones.

Deletion took 5 bases off V and 5 bases off J, with a span of 18 bases between the germline ends. Per the germline V gene (reference sequence), MNHEY is the CDR1 and SMNVEV is the CDR2. The CDR3 starts with the cysteine, ends with the phenylalanine, and has 16 residues. Only the CDR3 DNA stays, 48 bases, in frame from base 1. Sequencing was performed on PBMCs or T cells enriched from blood (not recorded which). The TCR was taken from a woman under 30 who had recovered from COVID-19. The chain uses TRBV27 and TRBJ1-4; the D gene cannot be resolved reliably. In nucleotides, the sequence is TGTGCCAGCAGTCCCCGGGTATCGGACTGGAATGAAAAACTGTTTTTT. The translation is CASSPRVSDWNEKLFF.